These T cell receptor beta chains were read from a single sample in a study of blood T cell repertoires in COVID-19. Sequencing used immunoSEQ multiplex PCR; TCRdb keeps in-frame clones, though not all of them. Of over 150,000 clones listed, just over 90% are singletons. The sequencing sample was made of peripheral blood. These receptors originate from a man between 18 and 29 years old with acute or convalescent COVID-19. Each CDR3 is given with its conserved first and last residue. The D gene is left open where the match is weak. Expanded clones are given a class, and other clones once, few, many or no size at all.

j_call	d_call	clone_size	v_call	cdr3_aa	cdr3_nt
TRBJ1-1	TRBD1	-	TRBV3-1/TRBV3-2	CASSHRTGAGFGTEAFF	TGTGCCAGCAGCCATAGGACAGGGGCCGGGTTCGGCACTGAAGCTTTCTTT
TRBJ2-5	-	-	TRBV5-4	CASSSAGGNRETQYF	TGTGCCAGCAGCTCCGCAGGGGGGAACAGGGAGACCCAGTACTTC
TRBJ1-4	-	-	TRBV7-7	CASSLGAGAELFF	TGTGCCAGCAGCTTAGGGGCAGGGGCTGAACTGTTTTTT
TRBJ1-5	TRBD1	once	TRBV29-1	CDEDRGIQPQHF	TGCGACGAGGACAGGGGGATTCAGCCCCAGCATTTT
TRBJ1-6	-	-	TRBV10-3	CAISGTGVGSPLHF	TGTGCCATCAGTGGGACGGGGGTTGGGTCACCCCTCCACTTT
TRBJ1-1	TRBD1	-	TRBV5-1	CASSPTGQGLTEAFF	TGCGCCAGCAGCCCAACAGGACAGGGCTTGACTGAAGCTTTCTTT
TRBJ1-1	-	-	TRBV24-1	CATSGPGNTEAFF	TGTGCCACCAGTGGTCCGGGGAACACTGAAGCTTTCTTT
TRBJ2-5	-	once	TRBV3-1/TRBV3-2	CASSQESSTETQYF	TGTGCCAGCAGCCAAGAATCTAGCACAGAGACCCAGTACTTC
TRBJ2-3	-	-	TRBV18	CASSQDRGGATDTQYF	TGTGCCAGCTCACAGGACCGAGGGGGAGCAACAGATACGCAGTATTTT
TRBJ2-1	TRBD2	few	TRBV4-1	CASSHPTSGGAESYNEQFF	TGCGCCAGCAGCCACCCGACTAGCGGGGGGGCCGAGTCCTACAATGAGCAGTTCTTC
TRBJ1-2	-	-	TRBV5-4	CASSLGAQGYTF	TGTGCCAGCAGCTTGGGGGCGCAAGGCTACACCTTC
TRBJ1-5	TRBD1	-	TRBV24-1	CATSDTDRGWLYSNQPQHF	TGTGCCACCAGTGACACGGACAGGGGATGGCTTTATAGCAATCAGCCCCAGCATTTT
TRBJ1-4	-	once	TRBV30	CAWSVGGGQMEKLFF	TGTGCCTGGAGTGTAGGTGGTGGACAGATGGAAAAACTGTTTTTT
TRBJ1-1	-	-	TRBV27	CASSFFFEGVNTEAFF	TGTGCCAGCAGTTTTTTCTTCGAGGGAGTGAACACTGAAGCTTTCTTT
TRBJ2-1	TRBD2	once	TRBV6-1	CASSESGLAGGKQFF	TGTGCCAGCAGTGAGTCCGGACTAGCGGGGGGCAAGCAGTTCTTC
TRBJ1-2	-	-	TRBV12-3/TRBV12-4	CASSTGTRGYTF	TGTGCCAGCAGTACAGGGACGCGGGGCTACACCTTC
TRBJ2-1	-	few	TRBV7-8	CASSLERGNSYNEQFF	TGTGCCAGCAGCTTAGAGAGGGGGAACTCCTACAATGAGCAGTTCTTC
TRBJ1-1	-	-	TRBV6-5	CASRMILNTEAFF	TGTGCCAGCAGGATGATACTAAACACTGAAGCTTTCTTT
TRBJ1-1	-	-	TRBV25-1	CASSREGHLNTEAFF	TGTGCCAGCAGCCGGGAGGGGCACTTGAACACTGAAGCTTTCTTT
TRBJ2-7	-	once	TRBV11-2	CASSLDRSYEQYF	TGTGCCAGCAGCTTAGATCGCTCCTACGAGCAGTACTTC
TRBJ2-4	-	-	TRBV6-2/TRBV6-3	CASSSRTPPFLNIQYF	TGTGCCAGCAGTTCCAGGACTCCTCCCTTTCTAAACATTCAGTACTTC
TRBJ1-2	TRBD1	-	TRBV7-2	CASSTMLGTGIGYTF	TGTGCCAGCAGCACGATGCTCGGGACAGGGATCGGCTACACCTTC
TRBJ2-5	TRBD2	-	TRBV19	CASSPRTSSETQYF	TGTGCCAGTAGTCCCAGGACTAGCTCAGAGACCCAGTACTTC
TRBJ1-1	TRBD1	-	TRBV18	CASSREGQEYTEAFF	TGTGCCAGCTCACGGGAGGGACAGGAATACACTGAAGCTTTCTTT
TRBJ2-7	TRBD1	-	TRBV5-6	CASRPRDRGPYEQYF	TGTGCCAGCAGACCCCGGGACAGGGGCCCCTACGAGCAGTACTTC
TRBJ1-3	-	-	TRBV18	CASSLTGTTGNTIYF	TGTGCCAGCTCACTTACCGGGACAACTGGAAACACCATATATTTT
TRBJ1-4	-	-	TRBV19	CASSETATNEKLFF	TGTGCCAGTAGTGAGACTGCAACTAATGAAAAACTGTTTTTT
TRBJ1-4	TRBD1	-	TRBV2	CASRRRTGINEKLFF	TGTGCCAGCAGGAGAAGGACAGGGATTAATGAAAAACTGTTTTTT
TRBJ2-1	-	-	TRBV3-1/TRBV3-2	CASSPRDIDNEQFF	TGTGCCAGCAGCCCCCGGGACATAGACAATGAGCAGTTCTTC
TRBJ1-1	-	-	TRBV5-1	CASREGSNTEAFF	TGCGCCAGCAGGGAGGGTTCGAACACTGAAGCTTTCTTT
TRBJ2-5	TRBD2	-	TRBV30	CAWSARAGGSHETQYF	TGTGCCTGGAGTGCCCGGGCGGGGGGATCACATGAGACCCAGTACTTC
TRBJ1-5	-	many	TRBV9	CASSGYGSNQPQHF	TGTGCCAGCAGCGGTTACGGGAGCAATCAGCCCCAGCATTTT
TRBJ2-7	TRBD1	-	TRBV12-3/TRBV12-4	CASRYRDRGEQYF	TGTGCCAGCAGGTACCGGGACAGAGGGGAGCAGTACTTC
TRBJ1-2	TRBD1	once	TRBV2	CASSVEQGAGYGYTF	TGTGCCAGCAGTGTTGAGCAGGGGGCAGGTTATGGCTACACCTTC
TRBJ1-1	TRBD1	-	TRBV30	CAQGQGASSNTEAFF	TGTGCCCAAGGACAGGGGGCTTCATCGAACACTGAAGCTTTCTTT
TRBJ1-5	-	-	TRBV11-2	CASSLDGGNQPQHF	TGTGCCAGCAGCTTAGATGGGGGGAATCAGCCCCAGCATTTT
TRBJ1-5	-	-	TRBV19	CASSQTGKNQPQHF	TGTGCCAGTAGCCAAACAGGGAAAAATCAGCCCCAGCATTTT
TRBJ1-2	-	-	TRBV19	CASKEGGVGYTF	TGTGCCAGTAAGGAGGGAGGGGTTGGCTACACCTTC
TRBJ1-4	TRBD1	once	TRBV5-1	CASSSRTGGFNEKLFF	TGCGCCAGCAGCTCTCGGACAGGGGGCTTTAATGAAAAACTGTTTTTT
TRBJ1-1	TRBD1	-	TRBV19	CASSMGQGYFSNTEAFF	TGTGCCAGTAGTATGGGACAGGGGTATTTTAGTAACACTGAAGCTTTCTTT
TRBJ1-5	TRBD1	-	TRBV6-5	CASRPGQGSNQPQHF	TGTGCCAGCAGGCCGGGACAGGGCAGCAATCAGCCCCAGCATTTT
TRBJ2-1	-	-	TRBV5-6	CASSLWSTTYNEQFF	TGTGCCAGCAGCTTGTGGTCCACAACCTACAATGAGCAGTTCTTC
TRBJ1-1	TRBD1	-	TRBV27	CASSFDRGPLLNRAFF	TGTGCCAGCAGTTTTGACAGGGGGCCCCTCTTGAATAGAGCTTTCTTT
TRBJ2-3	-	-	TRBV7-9	CASSLSTDTQYF	TGTGCCAGCAGCCTTTCCACAGATACGCAGTATTTT
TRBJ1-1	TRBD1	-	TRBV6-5	CASSADRASTEAFF	TGTGCCAGCAGCGCGGACAGGGCTTCCACTGAAGCTTTCTTT
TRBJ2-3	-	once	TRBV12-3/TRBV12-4	CASSLSGTDTQYF	TGTGCCAGCAGTTTATCAGGGACAGATACGCAGTATTTT
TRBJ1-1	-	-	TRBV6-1	CASSEYRLNTEAFF	TGTGCCAGCAGTGAATACAGATTGAACACTGAAGCTTTCTTT
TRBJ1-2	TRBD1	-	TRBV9	CASSHFRGQLGYYGYTF	TGTGCCAGCAGCCATTTTAGGGGGCAGCTTGGGTACTATGGCTACACCTTC
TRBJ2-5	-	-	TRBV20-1	CSASRGANQETQYF	TGCAGTGCTAGTCGGGGGGCGAACCAAGAGACCCAGTACTTC
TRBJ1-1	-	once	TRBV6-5	CASNTGGNTEAFF	TGTGCCAGCAATACGGGGGGAAACACTGAAGCTTTCTTT
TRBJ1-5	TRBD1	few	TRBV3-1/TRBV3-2	CASSLGTGEQPQHF	TGTGCCAGCAGCCTGGGGACAGGGGAGCAGCCCCAGCATTTT
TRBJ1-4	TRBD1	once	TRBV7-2	CASSLDRVINEKLFF	TGTGCCAGCAGTCTCGACAGGGTCATTAATGAAAAACTGTTTTTT
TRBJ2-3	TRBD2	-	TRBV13	CASSSISGRADTQYF	TGTGCCAGCAGCTCTATTAGCGGGAGGGCGGATACGCAGTATTTT
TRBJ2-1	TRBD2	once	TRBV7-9	CASSPRTSGSYEQFF	TGTGCCAGCAGCCCGAGGACTAGCGGGAGCTATGAGCAGTTCTTC
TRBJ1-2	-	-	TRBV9	CASSGRTAYGYTF	TGTGCCAGCAGCGGACGGACAGCCTATGGCTACACCTTC